This TCR beta chain came from a study of T-cell memory formation after mild COVID-19. TCRdb ran MiXCR on the 5' RACE reads and lists one entry per CDR3 protein. The repertoire holds about 290,000 distinct CDR3 sequences, with less than 20% as singletons. Trimming removed 5 bases from V and 2 bases from J, with 8 bases in between. Germline CDR1 is KGHDR and CDR2 is SFDVKD. The CDR3 runs to 14 residues. The chain has TRBV24-1 and TRBJ2-2, with unresolved D. Sequencing used PBMCs or a T cell subset sorted from them (not recorded which). This receptor was obtained from a man aged 18 to 29 who had mild COVID-19 (a few samples of this study predate the infection). Cell type and time point are not known. This CDR3 is CATSASVNTGELFF. Here the CDR3 DNA reads TGTGCCACCAGTGCCAGCGTAAACACCGGGGAGCTGTTTTTT.